Listed below are T cell receptor beta chains from one sample, sequenced in a study of blood T cell repertoires in COVID-19. Here immunoSEQ multiplex PCR was the method, and the copy in TCRdb shows in-frame clones only, minus some. The sample consists of roughly 80,000 clones, about 91% of them appearing once. Source material: peripheral blood. The receptors come from a woman aged 80 or older with acute or convalescent COVID-19. CDR3s include the opening cysteine and the closing phenylalanine or tryptophan. Each record gives: J gene, V gene, D gene, clone size, CDR3 protein, CDR3 DNA. The D gene is left open where the match is weak. The listing skips clone size in some rows; elsewhere it reads once, few, many or a size class.

TRBJ2-3	TRBV7-3	NA	NA	CASSPTGPDTQYF	TGTGCCAGCAGCCCTACAGGGCCAGATACGCAGTATTTT
TRBJ1-5	TRBV6-5	TRBD1	NA	CASSPGQGSQPQHF	TGTGCCAGCAGCCCGGGACAGGGGAGTCAGCCCCAGCATTTT
TRBJ2-2	TRBV11-3	NA	NA	CASSSQGSGELFF	TGTGCCAGCAGCTCCCAGGGTTCCGGGGAGCTGTTTTTT
TRBJ1-2	TRBV4-3	NA	NA	CASSQDGGLVGYTF	TGCGCCAGCAGCCAAGATGGGGGCCTCGTTGGCTACACCTTC
TRBJ2-1	TRBV15	TRBD1	once	CATSRGGQGYNEQFF	TGTGCCACCAGCAGAGGGGGACAGGGGTACAATGAGCAGTTCTTC
TRBJ1-6	TRBV5-1	NA	NA	CASSFSGPPPSSNSPLHF	TGCGCCAGCAGCTTCTCAGGTCCCCCGCCTTCGAGTAATTCACCCCTCCACTTT
TRBJ1-1	TRBV4-2	TRBD1	NA	CASSQEGPGQGSTEAFF	TGTGCCAGCAGCCAAGAGGGACCGGGACAGGGATCCACTGAAGCTTTCTTT
TRBJ1-6	TRBV13	NA	NA	CASSSEQKGSYNSPLHF	TGTGCCAGCAGCTCAGAACAGAAGGGGTCCTATAATTCACCCCTCCACTTT
TRBJ1-1	TRBV15	NA	NA	CATSKVLGAEAFF	TGTGCCACCAGCAAGGTTTTAGGGGCTGAAGCTTTCTTT
TRBJ1-2	TRBV2	TRBD1	NA	CATTIGQEANYGYTF	TGTGCCACCACGATTGGACAGGAGGCTAACTATGGCTACACCTTC
TRBJ1-1	TRBV20-1	NA	NA	CSARDGGEAFF	TGCAGTGCTAGAGATGGCGGAGAAGCTTTCTTT
TRBJ1-1	TRBV6-4	NA	NA	CASTQGWGSPAFF	TGTGCCAGCACCCAGGGGTGGGGATCCCCAGCTTTCTTT
TRBJ2-3	TRBV7-3	NA	once	CASSFPGESTDTQYF	TGTGCCAGCAGCTTCCCCGGGGAGAGCACAGATACGCAGTATTTT
TRBJ2-7	TRBV5-1	NA	NA	CASSLTGVIYEQYF	TGCGCCAGCAGCCTAACGGGAGTAATCTACGAGCAGTACTTC
TRBJ2-7	TRBV11-2	TRBD1	NA	CASSLAATGGFSSYEQYF	TGTGCCAGCAGCTTAGCCGCGACAGGGGGCTTCTCCTCCTACGAGCAGTACTTC
TRBJ1-5	TRBV18	TRBD1	NA	CASSSTGVANQPQHF	TGTGCCAGCTCAAGCACAGGGGTGGCCAATCAGCCCCAGCATTTT
TRBJ1-5	TRBV12-3/TRBV12-4	NA	NA	CASSLDSRQPQHF	TGTGCCAGCAGTTTAGACAGTAGGCAGCCCCAGCATTTT
TRBJ2-1	TRBV3-1/TRBV3-2	TRBD2	NA	CASAEASGSNEQFF	TGTGCCAGCGCCGAGGCCAGCGGGAGCAATGAGCAGTTCTTC
TRBJ2-7	TRBV7-8	NA	NA	CASSLSGGAYEQYF	TGTGCCAGCAGCTTAAGTGGCGGCGCCTACGAGCAGTACTTC
TRBJ1-1	TRBV5-1	NA	NA	CASSETGTEAFF	TGCGCCAGCAGCGAAACGGGGACTGAAGCTTTCTTT
TRBJ2-5	TRBV21-1	NA	NA	CASSSPKALAGAETQYF	TGTGCCAGCAGCAGTCCAAAGGCACTAGCGGGAGCGGAGACCCAGTACTTC
TRBJ1-1	TRBV2	NA	NA	CASAMGGAYTEAFF	TGTGCCAGCGCCATGGGGGGGGCGTACACTGAAGCTTTCTTT
TRBJ2-4	TRBV6-5	TRBD1	NA	CASVPGQGGKNIQYF	TGTGCCAGCGTGCCGGGACAGGGAGGCAAAAACATTCAGTACTTC
TRBJ1-2	TRBV7-2	NA	NA	CASSQTGNYGYTF	TGTGCCAGCAGTCAAACCGGTAACTATGGCTACACCTTC
TRBJ1-2	TRBV5-1	NA	few	CASSLGRDYGYTF	TGCGCCAGCAGCTTGGGCCGAGACTATGGCTACACCTTC
TRBJ2-2	TRBV12-5	NA	NA	CASGLPLPGELFF	TGTGCTAGTGGTTTGCCCCTCCCCGGGGAGCTGTTTTTT
TRBJ1-1	TRBV30	NA	NA	CAWSVMGAAAFF	TGTGCCTGGAGTGTAATGGGAGCCGCGGCTTTCTTT
TRBJ1-3	TRBV19	NA	NA	CASRNTFGNTIYF	TGTGCCAGTAGGAACACATTCGGAAACACCATATATTTT
TRBJ1-1	TRBV27	NA	NA	CASSYRGANTEAFF	TGTGCCAGCAGTTACCGGGGGGCGAACACTGAAGCTTTCTTT
TRBJ2-3	TRBV12-5	NA	NA	CASGLPPRGMGLPQDTQYF	TGTGCTAGTGGTTTACCCCCCAGGGGCATGGGCCTCCCACAAGATACGCAGTATTTT
TRBJ2-5	TRBV5-4	NA	NA	CASSSQGRRAETQYF	TGTGCCAGCAGCTCCCAGGGTAGAAGGGCAGAGACCCAGTACTTC
TRBJ2-7	TRBV7-3	NA	once	CASSLKGGYEQYF	TGTGCCAGCAGCTTAAAAGGGGGCTACGAGCAGTACTTC
TRBJ2-5	TRBV5-4	NA	NA	CASSPEGGEETQYF	TGTGCCAGCAGCCCCGAGGGGGGGGAAGAGACCCAGTACTTC
TRBJ2-5	TRBV11-1	TRBD2	NA	CASSLGWREGRETQYF	TGTGCCAGCAGCTTAGGTTGGCGGGAGGGCCGTGAGACCCAGTACTTC
TRBJ2-1	TRBV1	NA	NA	CTSSHSSGSNEQFF	TGCACCAGCAGCCATTCTAGCGGGAGTAATGAGCAGTTCTTC
TRBJ2-5	TRBV19	TRBD1	NA	CASSPGTGGAVTQYF	TGTGCCAGTAGTCCCGGGACAGGGGGCGCGGTGACCCAGTACTTC
TRBJ2-7	TRBV6-5	TRBD1	NA	CATRAWTGRYEQYF	TGTGCCACCAGAGCCTGGACAGGGCGTTACGAGCAGTACTTC
TRBJ2-1	TRBV15	TRBD1	NA	CATSGMFAQGATYEQFF	TGTGCCACCAGCGGGATGTTCGCACAGGGGGCAACCTATGAGCAGTTCTTC
TRBJ2-2	TRBV7-3	TRBD2	NA	CASSPRLAGVAGELFF	TGTGCCAGCAGCCCAAGACTAGCGGGAGTAGCCGGGGAGCTGTTTTTT
TRBJ2-5	TRBV5-1	TRBD2	NA	CASSTVGAGGRETQYF	TGCGCCAGCAGCACTGTAGGAGCGGGGGGCCGGGAGACCCAGTACTTC